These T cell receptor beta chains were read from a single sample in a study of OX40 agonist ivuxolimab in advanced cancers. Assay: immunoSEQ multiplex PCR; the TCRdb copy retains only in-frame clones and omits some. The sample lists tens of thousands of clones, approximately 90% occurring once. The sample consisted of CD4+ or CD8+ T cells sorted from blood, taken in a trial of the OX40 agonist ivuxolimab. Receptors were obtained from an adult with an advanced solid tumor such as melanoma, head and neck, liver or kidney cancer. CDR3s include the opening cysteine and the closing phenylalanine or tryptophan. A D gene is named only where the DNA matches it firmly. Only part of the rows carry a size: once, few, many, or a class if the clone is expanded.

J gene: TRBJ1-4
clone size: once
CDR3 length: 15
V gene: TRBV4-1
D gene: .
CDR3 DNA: TGCGCCAGCAGGCTGGGGGGGCAGGGTAGCGAAAAACTGTTTTTT
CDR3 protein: CASRLGGQGSEKLFF

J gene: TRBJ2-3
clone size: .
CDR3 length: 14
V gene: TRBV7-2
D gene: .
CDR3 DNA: TGTGCCAGCAGCTTATTGCACCGGGGAGATACGCAGTATTTT
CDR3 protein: CASSLLHRGDTQYF

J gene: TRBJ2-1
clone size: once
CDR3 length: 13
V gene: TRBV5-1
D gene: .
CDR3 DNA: TGCGCCAGCAGCTATGATCGGGGCAATGAGCAGTTCTTC
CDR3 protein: CASSYDRGNEQFF

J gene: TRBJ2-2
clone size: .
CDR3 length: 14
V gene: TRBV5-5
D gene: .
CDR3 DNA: TGTGCCAGCAGCTTGGTCGAGGACACCGGGGAGCTGTTTTTT
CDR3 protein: CASSLVEDTGELFF

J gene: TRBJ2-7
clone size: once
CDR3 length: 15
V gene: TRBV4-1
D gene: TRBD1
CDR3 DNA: TGCGCCAGCAGCCGACTCGACAGGGGGACCTACGAGCAGTACTTC
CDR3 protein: CASSRLDRGTYEQYF

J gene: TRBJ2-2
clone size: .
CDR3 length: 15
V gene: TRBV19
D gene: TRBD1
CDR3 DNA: TGTGCCAGTAGTCTGGGACAGGGGGCGGCCGGGGAGCTGTTTTTT
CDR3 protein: CASSLGQGAAGELFF

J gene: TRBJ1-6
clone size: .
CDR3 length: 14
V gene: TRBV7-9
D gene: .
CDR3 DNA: TGTGCCAGCAAAGGGGGAACTTATAATTCACCCCTCCACTTT
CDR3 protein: CASKGGTYNSPLHF

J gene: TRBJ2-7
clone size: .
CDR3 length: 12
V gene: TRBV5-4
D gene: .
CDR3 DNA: TGTGCCAGCAGCCCGACCGGGGCCGAGCAGTACTTC
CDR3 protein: CASSPTGAEQYF

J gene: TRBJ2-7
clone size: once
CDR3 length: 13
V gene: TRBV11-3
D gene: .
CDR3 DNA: TGTGCCAGCAGCTTAAGAGGCTCTTTCGAGCAGTACTTC
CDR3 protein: CASSLRGSFEQYF

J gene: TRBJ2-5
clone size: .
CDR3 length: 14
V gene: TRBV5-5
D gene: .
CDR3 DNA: TGTGCCAGCAGCTTGCTTGTGAATCAAGAGACCCAGTACTTC
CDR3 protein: CASSLLVNQETQYF

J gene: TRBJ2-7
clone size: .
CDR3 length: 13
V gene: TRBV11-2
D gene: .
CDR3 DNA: TGTGCCAGCAGCCCGGGCCCTGGTTACGAGCAGTACTTC
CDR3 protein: CASSPGPGYEQYF

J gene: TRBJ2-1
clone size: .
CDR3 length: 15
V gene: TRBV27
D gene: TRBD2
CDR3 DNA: TGTGCCAGCAGTACCGGGACTAGCGGGGTGGATGAGCAGTTCTTC
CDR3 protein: CASSTGTSGVDEQFF

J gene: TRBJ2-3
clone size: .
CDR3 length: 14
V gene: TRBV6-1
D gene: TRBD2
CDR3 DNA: TGTGCCAGCAGGGGGACTAGCGCCACAGATACGCAGTATTTT
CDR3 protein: CASRGTSATDTQYF

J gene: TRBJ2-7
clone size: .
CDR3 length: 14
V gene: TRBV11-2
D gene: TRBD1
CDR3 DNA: TGTGCCAGCAGGGGCGACAGGGGGATCTACGAGCAGTACTTC
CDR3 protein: CASRGDRGIYEQYF

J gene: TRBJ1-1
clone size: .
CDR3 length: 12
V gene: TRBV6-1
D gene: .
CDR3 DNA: TGTGCCAGCAGTGATAGACAGACTGAAGCTTTCTTT
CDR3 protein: CASSDRQTEAFF

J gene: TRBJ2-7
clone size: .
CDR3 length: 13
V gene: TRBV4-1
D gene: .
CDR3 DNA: TGCGCCAGCAGCCAAACCGGGCCTGGCGAGCAGTACTTC
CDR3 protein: CASSQTGPGEQYF

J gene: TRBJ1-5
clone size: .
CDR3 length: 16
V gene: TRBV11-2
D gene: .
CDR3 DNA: TGTGCCAGCAGCTTAGGAAGCGGTTATAGCAATCAGCCCCAGCATTTT
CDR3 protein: CASSLGSGYSNQPQHF

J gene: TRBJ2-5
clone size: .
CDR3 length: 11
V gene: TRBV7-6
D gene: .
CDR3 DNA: TGTGCCAGGACCAGGGGAGAGACCCAGTACTTC
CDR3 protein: CARTRGETQYF

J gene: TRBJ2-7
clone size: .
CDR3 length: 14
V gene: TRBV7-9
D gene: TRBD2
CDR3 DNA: TGTGCCAGCAGCTCTGGGACTAGTTACTACGAGCAGTACTTC
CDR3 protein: CASSSGTSYYEQYF

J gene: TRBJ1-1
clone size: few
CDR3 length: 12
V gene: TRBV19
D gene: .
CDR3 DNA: TGTGCCAGTAGTGAGGGAAACACTGAAGCTTTCTTT
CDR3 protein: CASSEGNTEAFF

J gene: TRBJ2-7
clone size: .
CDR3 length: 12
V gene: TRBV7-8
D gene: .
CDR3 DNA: TGTGCCAGCAGCTCAGGGACCTACGAGCAGTACTTC
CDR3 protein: CASSSGTYEQYF